Each of the 21 T cell receptor beta chains below was sequenced from the same sample in a study of human T cells and chemical hapten exposure. As for time point: patch test 2, 6 weeks after DPC sensitization. Treatment defined: therapeutic diphenylcyclopropenone sensitization with weekly scalp DPC. TCRdb fed the RACE reads into MiXCR, producing one record per CDR3 protein. The table shows 89,000 or so distinct CDR3 sequences, with 6.5% to 8.5% occurring only once. Sequenced here: whole blood, sampled in connection with sensitization to the hapten diphenylcyclopropenone (DPC). Source of these receptors: a woman aged 25 to 39 with alopecia areata. Some clones in this sample may be carry-over from other donors' samples.

This clonotype was seen a handful of times. V gene TRBV3-1 combines with J gene TRBJ2-3, with D uncertain. Between the trimmed V and J ends, which lost 1 base and 6 bases, there was a span of 2 bases. Germline V lookup: CDR1 LGHDT, CDR2 YNNKEL (reference sequence). CDR3 length: 11 residues. The CDR3 loop reads CASSQVDTQYF. CDR3 nucleotides: TGTGCCAGCAGCCAAGTGGATACGCAGTATTTT.

This clonotype was counted at least ten times. The V gene is TRBV5-6, the J gene TRBJ2-5; no definite D call. The length of the CDR3 is 15 residues. Trimming took off 4 bases at V and 4 bases at J, with 17 bases between the two ends. Germline CDR1 and CDR2: SGHDT and YYEEEE. The CDR3 coding sequence is TGTGCCAGCAGCCCTCGCACGGGCCCCAGAGAGACCCAGTACTTC. Its translation: CASSPRTGPRETQYF.

In this sample, this clonotype turned up a few times. The CDR3 is CASSYSNRGSYNEQFF. The CDR3 nucleotides are TGTGCCAGCAGTTACTCTAACAGGGGGTCCTACAATGAGCAGTTCTTC. The chain uses TRBV6-6 and TRBJ2-1; 8 bases agree with TRBD1. The trim removed 0 bases at V and 1 base at J, leaving 2 bases unmatched. The germline V gene encodes CDR1 MNHNY and CDR2 SVGAGI (reference sequence). The CDR3 runs 16 residues.

The chain joins TRBV12-3 or TRBV12-4 to TRBJ2-3, with 8 bases lining up with TRBD1. V shed 4 bases, J shed 4 bases, and the junction held 7 bases outside the gene matches. This CDR3 has 15 amino acids. The CDR3 coding sequence is TGTGCCAGCAGTTCATCAGGGGGCGGGCCAGATACGCAGTATTTT. Encoded protein: CASSSSGGGPDTQYF.

This clonotype showed up just a few times. The chain is built from TRBV14 and TRBJ1-4; D unclear. V lost 1 base, J lost 10 bases, and 10 bases lay in between. The CDR3 sequence is 13 residues long. Germline V gives CDR1 SGHDN, CDR2 FVKESK. CDR3 DNA: TGTGCCAGCAGCCAAGGGGCAGGCGTAAAACTGTTTTTT. Translation gives CASSQGAGVKLFF.

This clonotype showed up many times. The rearrangement links TRBV20-1 to TRBJ2-3, with D uncertain. The germline V and J ends were trimmed by 0 bases and 0 bases, with 10 bases remaining between them. Germline V gives CDR1 DFQATT, CDR2 SNEGSKA (reference sequence). The CDR3 consists of 15 residues. The CDR3 bases are TGCAGTGCTAGAGAAGGCGCATCTAGCACAGATACGCAGTATTTT. Translation gives CSAREGASSTDTQYF.

This clonotype appeared many times. The rearrangement joins TRBV30 to TRBJ2-2; no reliable D call. Germline V gene sequence: CDR1 GTSNPN, CDR2 SVGIG (reference sequence). Trimming removed 0 bases from V and 5 bases from J, with 13 bases in between. The length of the CDR3 is 15 residues. CDR3 region: CAWSVGSLGTGELFF. CDR3 bases: TGTGCCTGGAGTGTGGGTTCTCTGGGAACCGGGGAGCTGTTTTTT.

In this sample, this clonotype turned up many times. This rearrangement joins TRBV6-4 to TRBJ2-1; the D gene is possibly TRBD1 (5 bases). CDR1 and CDR2 (germline): MRHNA, SNTAGT. This CDR3 has 13 residues. V was clipped by 4 bases and J by 5 bases, with 9 bases between them. DNA of the CDR3: TGTGCCAGCAGTGTGGACAACCACAATGAGCAGTTCTTC. Translating it yields CASSVDNHNEQFF.

On this clonotype: Germline and junction disagree at one end, which may indicate a read error. The rearrangement links TRBV7-7 to TRBJ2-5; the D gene is possibly TRBD2 (6 bases). The CDR3 has 13 residues. Germline CDR1 and CDR2: SSHAT and FNYEAQ (reference sequence). The CDR3 region has the DNA TGTGCTAGCAGCGGATACGGCGGAGGGGCCCAGTACTTC. Translating gives CASSGYGGGAQYF.

This clonotype was seen more than once but under ten times. The chain is built from TRBV2 and TRBJ2-3, with 9 bases identical to TRBD2. J lost 1 base, V lost 2 bases, and 4 bases had no gene match. Germline V gene data show CDR1 as SNHLY and CDR2 as FYNNEI. CDR3 size: 16 residues. The CDR3 loop is CASSERVAGGTDTQYF. CDR3 sequence (DNA): TGTGCCAGCAGTGAACGAGTAGCGGGGGGCACAGATACGCAGTATTTT.

In this sample, this clonotype turned up many times. The chain is built from TRBV10-1 and TRBJ2-3; the D call may be TRBD1 or TRBD2 (7 bases each). With 0 bases removed from V and 6 bases from J, the gap between germline ends came to 16 bases. Germline CDR1 and CDR2: WNHNN and SYGVQD (reference sequence). CDR3 length: 16 residues. In DNA form, the CDR3 reads TGCGCCAGCAGTGAGTCGGGAGGGACAGTCCGGGATACGCAGTATTTT. Its protein is CASSESGGTVRDTQYF.

This clonotype appeared many times. The rearrangement links TRBV5-1 to TRBJ2-5; TRBD1 aligns across 9 bases. Germline assignment: CDR1 SGHRS and CDR2 YFSETQ. V lost 4 bases and J lost 1; bases outside the gene matches: 5. The CDR3 is made up of 15 amino acids. This CDR3 is CASSAWTGVQETQYF. DNA of the CDR3: TGCGCCAGCAGCGCCTGGACAGGGGTCCAAGAGACCCAGTACTTC. Full variable domain (remainder filled in from reference TRBV5-1 and TRBJ2-5): KAGVTQTPRYLIKTRGQQVTLSCSPISGHRSVSWYQQTPGQGLQFLFEYFSETQRNKGNFPGRFSGRQFSNSRSEMNVSTLELGDSALYLCASSAWTGVQETQYFGPGTRLLVL.

This clonotype was seen at least ten times. This rearrangement joins TRBV11-2 to TRBJ2-5; D possibly matches TRBD1 or TRBD2 (5 bases each). Germline loops: CDR1 SGHAT, CDR2 FQNNGV. The CDR3 is 15 residues long. Trimming took off 5 bases at V and 1 base at J, with 14 bases between the two ends. The CDR3 region is CASSTRQNLQETQYF. CDR3 nucleotide sequence: TGTGCCAGCAGCACTAGACAGAACCTCCAAGAGACCCAGTACTTC.

The gene calls are TRBV6-2 or TRBV6-3 and TRBJ1-2; D is unclear. Looked up from germline, CDR1 is MNHEY and CDR2 is SVGEGT. V lost 6 bases and J lost 8, with 19 bases in between. This CDR3 has 14 residues. This CDR3 reads CASSIGRSVGGYTF. CDR3 sequence (DNA): TGTGCCAGCAGCATTGGACGCAGCGTAGGGGGCTACACCTTC.

V is TRBV4-2 and J is TRBJ1-2; 7 bases are shared with TRBD1. Per germline, CDR1 LGHNA and CDR2 YNFKEQ. The CDR3 has 15 residues. V lost 4 bases, J lost 2 bases, and 7 bases stayed unmatched. The CDR3 sequence: CASSLAGTDNYGYTF. CDR3 nucleotides: TGTGCCAGCAGCCTTGCCGGGACAGACAACTATGGCTACACCTTC.

V and J are TRBV9 and TRBJ1-3, with no clear D. V lost 0 bases to trimming and J lost 0 bases, with 7 bases between them. CDR3 length: 15 residues. Germline V gene sequence: CDR1 SGDLS, CDR2 YYNGEE. The CDR3: CASSVDGNSGNTIYF. The CDR3 DNA is TGTGCCAGCAGCGTAGACGGTAACTCTGGAAACACCATATATTTT.

This clonotype was picked up many times. V usage is TRBV5-1 and J usage is TRBJ1-2; the D is unclear. V was clipped by 4 bases and J by 4 bases, with 14 bases between them. CDR1 and CDR2 (germline): SGHRS, YFSETQ. The CDR3 is made up of 14 amino acids. The CDR3 DNA sequence: TGCGCCAGCAGCCCTGAGGACGGAACCTATGGCTACACCTTC. Translation gives CASSPEDGTYGYTF. The variable domain in full, completed from reference TRBV5-1 and TRBJ1-2, reads KAGVTQTPRYLIKTRGQQVTLSCSPISGHRSVSWYQQTPGQGLQFLFEYFSETQRNKGNFPGRFSGRQFSNSRSEMNVSTLELGDSALYLCASSPEDGTYGYTFGSGTRLTVV.

V is TRBV7-3 and J is TRBJ1-3; D ambiguous. Trimming cost V 5 bases and J 0 bases, with 17 bases left between them. Germline CDR1 and CDR2: SGHTA and FQGTGA. This CDR3 is built from 17 residues. DNA of the CDR3: TGTGCCAGCAGCCCCCGTGGGAGCCCAAGCTCTGGAAACACCATATATTTT. This encodes CASSPRGSPSSGNTIYF.

This clonotype was found a few times. V and J are TRBV5-1 and TRBJ1-1; D is uncertain. The V gene lost 3 bases and the J gene lost 5 bases, with 11 bases spanning the gap. Germline loops: CDR1 SGHRS, CDR2 YFSETQ. This CDR3 has 13 amino acids. CDR3: CASSSPPGTEAFF. The CDR3, as DNA: TGCGCCAGCAGCTCCCCCCCGGGGACTGAAGCTTTCTTT.

The chain is built from TRBV5-6 and TRBJ1-1, with D perhaps matching TRBD1 (5 bases). The CDR3 is 18 amino acids. With 1 base removed from V and 1 base from J, the gap between germline ends came to 20 bases. In germline, CDR1 is SGHDT, CDR2 YYEEEE. CDR3 nucleotide sequence: TGTGCCAGCAGCTTGAACTGGCCCTACAGGAGCAAGAACACTGAAGCTTTCTTT. It yields the protein CASSLNWPYRSKNTEAFF.

This clonotype was detected ten times or more. This chain links TRBV7-3 with TRBJ1-1, with D maybe TRBD1 (5 bases). V was shortened by 0 bases and J by 1 base, with 9 bases between the two germline ends. CDR1 SGHTA and CDR2 FQGTGA come from the germline V gene. The CDR3 is 15 amino acids. The CDR3 is CASSLTGQGNTEAFF. The CDR3 DNA sequence: TGTGCCAGCAGCTTAACGGGGCAGGGGAACACTGAAGCTTTCTTT.